What follows are 19 T cell receptor beta chains derived from one specimen sequenced in a study of blood T cell repertoires in COVID-19. Clones were read by immunoSEQ multiplex PCR, and TCRdb kept only the in-frame ones, dropping some. Of 200,000 to 300,000 clones detected, approximately 88% appear once; the ten largest clones hold more than 0.95%. What was sequenced was PBMCs or T cells enriched from blood (not recorded which). Receptors were obtained from a middle-aged woman with acute COVID-19.

CDR3 bases: TGTGCTAGTGGTTTGAGTTCGAGAACCAAAAAGATGAACACTGAAGCTTTCTTT. It codes for CASGLSSRTKKMNTEAFF. The chain links TRBV12-5 to TRBJ1-1; D is unclear. Germline V CDR1 and CDR2: LGHNT, FRNRAP. This CDR3 has 18 amino acids. Trimming took off 2 bases at V and 0 bases at J, with 19 bases between the two ends.

The chain employs TRBV11-3 and TRBJ2-5; D is undetermined. The germline V and J ends were trimmed by 5 bases and 2 bases, with 3 bases remaining between them. The germline gives CDR1 SGHNT, CDR2 YENEEA. This CDR3 has 11 amino acids. In DNA form, the CDR3 reads TGTGCCAGCAGCCTTCAAGAGACCCAGTACTTC. This encodes CASSLQETQYF.

The chain couples TRBV24-1 to TRBJ1-1; no definite D call. V gave up 4 bases and J gave up 7 bases, with 12 bases separating them. The CDR3 loop spans 13 amino acids. Germline V CDR1 and CDR2: KGHDR, SFDVKD. This CDR3 is CATSEPVTGEAFF. The CDR3 coding sequence is TGTGCCACCAGTGAACCGGTGACGGGTGAAGCTTTCTTT.

Worth noting for this clone: An end of the junction differs from the germline gene, which may be a read error. This chain joins TRBV19 and TRBJ1-1; the match to TRBD1 covers 8 bases. Germline loops: CDR1 LNHDA, CDR2 SQIVND (reference sequence). The CDR3 has 10 amino acids. CDR3 protein: CASSGRTGSF. The CDR3 coding sequence is TGTGCCAGTAGTGGGCGGACAGGGTCTTTT. Full variable domain (outside the CDR3, taken from reference TRBV19 and TRBJ1-1): DGGITQSPKYLFRKEGQNVTLSCEQNLNHDAMYWYRQDPGQGLRLIYYSQIVNDFQKGDIAEGYSVSREKKESFPLTVTSAQKNPTAFYLCASSGRTGSFGQGTRLTVV.

V gene TRBV28 combines with J gene TRBJ1-2; D gene unclear. V was cut by 1 base and J by 4 bases, with 10 bases left in between. Looked up from germline, CDR1 is MDHEN and CDR2 is SYDVKM. This CDR3 has 14 amino acids. The CDR3 loop reads CASSLSSRPYGYTF. CDR3 nucleotides: TGTGCCAGCAGTTTATCTTCCAGGCCCTATGGCTACACCTTC.

The chain is built from TRBV5-4 and TRBJ1-6, with TRBD1 as a possible D gene (6 bases). CDR1 SGHNT and CDR2 YYREEE come from the germline V gene (reference sequence). The CDR3 is made up of 15 amino acids. With 3 bases removed from V and 7 bases from J, the gap between germline ends came to 14 bases. CDR3 protein: CASSSNREGNSPLHF. CDR3 bases: TGTGCCAGCAGCTCAAACAGGGAAGGGAATTCACCCCTCCACTTT.

This chain connects TRBV9 to TRBJ2-1, with 8 positions matching TRBD2. The CDR3 is 20 amino acids. V dropped 0 bases and J dropped 0; count of bases not matched to a gene: 14. Germline CDR1 SGDLS, CDR2 YYNGEE. The CDR3 here is CASSVGYFSGTSSSYNEQFF. DNA of the CDR3: TGTGCCAGCAGCGTAGGATACTTTAGCGGGACTTCGAGCTCCTACAATGAGCAGTTCTTC.

This clone was seen only once. This chain connects TRBV18 to TRBJ1-1; D is unclear. Per germline, CDR1 KGHSH and CDR2 LQKENI. The CDR3 sequence is 14 residues long. V shed 2 bases and J shed 5 bases, with 12 bases lying between them. The CDR3 is CASSPERRGTEAFF. The CDR3, as DNA: TGTGCCAGCTCACCAGAGAGGCGGGGAACTGAAGCTTTCTTT.

The V and J genes are TRBV7-9 and TRBJ2-7; TRBD2 is a possible D gene (7 bases). CDR1 is SEHNR and CDR2 is FQNEAQ in the germline V gene (reference sequence). Trimming took 5 bases from V and 7 from J, leaving 12 bases between them. The CDR3 is made up of 12 amino acids. The CDR3 here is CASSAGAKEQYV. The CDR3 nucleotides read TGTGCCAGCAGCGCGGGGGCGAAGGAGCAGTACGTC.

The chain recombines TRBV5-8 with TRBJ1-2, with 10 nucleotides matching TRBD1. This CDR3 is built from 17 residues. V trimming: 0 bases; J trimming: 1 base; junction bases outside the gene matches: 6. Germline V CDR1 and CDR2: SGHTS, YDEGEE. The CDR3 reads CASSLVGTGAHNYGYTF. The CDR3 DNA reads TGTGCCAGCAGCTTGGTAGGGACAGGGGCCCATAACTATGGCTACACCTTC.

The chain is built from TRBV11-3 and TRBJ1-1, with 7 bases identical to TRBD1. This CDR3 spans 13 amino acids. V lost 3 bases and J lost 4; bases outside the gene matches: 2. Germline CDR1 reads SGHNT; CDR2 reads YENEEA. DNA of the CDR3: TGTGCCAGCAGCTTTCGGACAGGCACTGAAGCTTTCTTT. This gives the protein CASSFRTGTEAFF.

The chain uses TRBV28 and TRBJ1-1; 11 nucleotides match TRBD1. Germline CDR1 is MDHEN and CDR2 is SYDVKM. This CDR3 spans 13 amino acids. J lost 4 bases, V lost 7 bases, and 2 bases had no gene match. The CDR3 bases are TGTGCCAGCACTGGGACAGGGGGCACTGAAGCTTTCTTT. It yields the protein CASTGTGGTEAFF.

The chain employs TRBV12-3 or TRBV12-4 and TRBJ2-5, with D possibly matching TRBD2 (6 bases). Trimming pared 5 bases from V and 5 bases from J, leaving 12 bases between. The CDR3 extends over 13 amino acids. CDR3 residues: CASSPTSMETQYF. Written as DNA, the CDR3 is TGTGCCAGCAGTCCGACTAGTATGGAGACCCAGTACTTC.

This chain joins TRBV28 and TRBJ1-2; the match to TRBD1 covers 7 bases. Germline values: CDR1 MDHEN, CDR2 SYDVKM. After removal of 7 bases from V and 4 bases from J, the junction contained 9 bases not matched to a gene. CDR3 size: 14 residues. CDR3 DNA sequence: TGTGCCAGCACCAAGACAGGGAATGGCTATGGCTACACCTTC. This codes for CASTKTGNGYGYTF.

This clone was detected only once. The chain couples TRBV25-1 to TRBJ2-5, with 11 bases matching TRBD2. Germline CDR1 reads MGHDK; CDR2 reads SYGVNS. CDR3 size: 16 residues. J was trimmed by 5 bases and V by 4 bases; bases with no gene match: 9. CDR3 DNA: TGTGCCAGCAGTGGCCGACTAGCGGGACCCCATGAGACCCAGTACTTC. This sequence encodes CASSGRLAGPHETQYF.

The chain recombines TRBV30 with TRBJ2-1; D possibly corresponds to TRBD2 (5 bases). Germline CDR1 is GTSNPN and CDR2 is SVGIG (reference sequence). Trimming shortened V by 5 bases and J by 4 bases, and 21 bases separated the two germline ends. The CDR3 extends over 16 amino acids. Here the CDR3 DNA reads TGTGCCTGGGGTGGGTGGAGCGGTCAAATGTACAATGAGCAGTTCTTC. Amino acid sequence: CAWGGWSGQMYNEQFF. The whole variable domain, remainder taken from reference TRBV30 and TRBJ2-1, is SQTIHQWPATLVQPVGSPLSLECTVEGTSNPNLYWYRQAAGRGLQLLFYSVGIGQISSEVPQNLSASRPQDRQFILSSKKLLLSDSGFYLCAWGGWSGQMYNEQFFGPGTRLTVL.

The chain combines TRBV9 with TRBJ1-2; 12 bases are a match to TRBD1. The CDR3 length is 15 residues. V trimming: 3 bases; J trimming: 8 bases; junction bases outside the gene matches: 8. Per germline, CDR1 SGDLS and CDR2 YYNGEE. The CDR3, as DNA: TGTGCCAGCAGCGCCAAGGGACAGGGGGCGAAGGGCTACACCTTC. Protein product: CASSAKGQGAKGYTF.

The chain recombines TRBV10-3 with TRBJ1-1; possible D gene TRBD1, 6 bases. This CDR3 comprises 14 residues. V lost 11 bases and J 2 bases, leaving 18 bases between the germline ends. The germline V gene encodes CDR1 ENHRY and CDR2 SYGVKD. The CDR3: CAVQPQGYNTEAFF. For the CDR3, the DNA is TGTGCCGTCCAGCCCCAGGGGTATAACACTGAAGCTTTCTTT.

The V and J genes are TRBV5-4 and TRBJ1-3, with D maybe TRBD1 (6 bases). The CDR3 loop spans 14 amino acids. Trimming removed 2 bases from V and 2 bases from J, with 8 bases in between. The germline CDR1 and CDR2 sequences are SGHNT and YYREEE (reference sequence). The DNA for the CDR3 is TGTGCCAGCAGCTTACAGGGTCCTGGAAACACCATATATTTT. It translates to CASSLQGPGNTIYF. The full variable domain, with the rest looked up from reference TRBV5-4 and TRBJ1-3, is ETGVTQSPTHLIKTRGQQVTLRCSSQSGHNTVSWYQQALGQGPQFIFQYYREEENGRGNFPPRFSGLQFPNYSSELNVNALELDDSALYLCASSLQGPGNTIYFGEGSWLTVV.